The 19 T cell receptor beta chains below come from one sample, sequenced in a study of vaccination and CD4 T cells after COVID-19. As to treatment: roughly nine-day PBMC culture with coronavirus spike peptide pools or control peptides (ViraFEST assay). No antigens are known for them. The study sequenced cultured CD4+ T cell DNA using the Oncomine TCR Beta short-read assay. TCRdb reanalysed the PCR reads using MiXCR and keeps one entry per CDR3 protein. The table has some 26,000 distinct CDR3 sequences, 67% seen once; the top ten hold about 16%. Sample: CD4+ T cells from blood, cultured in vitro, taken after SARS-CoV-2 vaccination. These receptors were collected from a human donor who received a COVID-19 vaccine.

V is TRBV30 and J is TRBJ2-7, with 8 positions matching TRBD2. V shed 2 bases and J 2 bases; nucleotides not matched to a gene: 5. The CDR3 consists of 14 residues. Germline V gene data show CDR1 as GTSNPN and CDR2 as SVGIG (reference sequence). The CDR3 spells CAWSSGGKPYEQYF. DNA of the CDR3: TGTGCCTGGAGTTCGGGGGGGAAACCCTACGAGCAGTACTTC.

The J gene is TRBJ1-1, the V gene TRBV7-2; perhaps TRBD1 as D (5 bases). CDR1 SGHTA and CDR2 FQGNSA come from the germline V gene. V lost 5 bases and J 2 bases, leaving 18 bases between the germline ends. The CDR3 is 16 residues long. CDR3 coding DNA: TGTGCCAGCAGCCGCCGCGTGGGGGTTGAAAACACTGAAGCTTTCTTT. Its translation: CASSRRVGVENTEAFF.

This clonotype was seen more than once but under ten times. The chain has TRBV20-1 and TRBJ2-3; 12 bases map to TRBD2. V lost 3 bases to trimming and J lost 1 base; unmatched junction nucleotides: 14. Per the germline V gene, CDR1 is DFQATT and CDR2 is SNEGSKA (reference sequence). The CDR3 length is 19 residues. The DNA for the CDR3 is TGCAGTGCTAGTTCCTCTCTAGCGGGGGGGCCGGATGGCACAGATACGCAGTATTTT. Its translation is CSASSSLAGGPDGTDTQYF.

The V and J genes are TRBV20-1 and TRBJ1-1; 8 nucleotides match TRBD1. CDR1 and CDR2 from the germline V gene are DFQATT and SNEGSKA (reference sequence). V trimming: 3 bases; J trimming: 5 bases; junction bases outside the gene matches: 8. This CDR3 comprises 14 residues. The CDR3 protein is CSASIQQGGTEAFF. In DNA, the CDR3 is TGCAGTGCTAGTATTCAACAGGGGGGGACTGAAGCTTTCTTT.

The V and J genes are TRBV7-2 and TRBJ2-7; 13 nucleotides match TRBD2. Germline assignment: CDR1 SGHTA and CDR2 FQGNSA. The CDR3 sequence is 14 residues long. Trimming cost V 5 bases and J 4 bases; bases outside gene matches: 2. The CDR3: CASSPGLAGYEQYF. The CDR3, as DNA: TGTGCCAGCAGCCCGGGACTAGCGGGGTACGAGCAGTACTTC.

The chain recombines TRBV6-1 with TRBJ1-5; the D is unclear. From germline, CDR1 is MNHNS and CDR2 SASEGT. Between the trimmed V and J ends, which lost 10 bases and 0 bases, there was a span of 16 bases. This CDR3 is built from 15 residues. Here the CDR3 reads CATQIRQNSNQPQHF. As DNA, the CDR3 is TGTGCCACCCAGATTCGGCAGAATAGCAATCAGCCCCAGCATTTT.

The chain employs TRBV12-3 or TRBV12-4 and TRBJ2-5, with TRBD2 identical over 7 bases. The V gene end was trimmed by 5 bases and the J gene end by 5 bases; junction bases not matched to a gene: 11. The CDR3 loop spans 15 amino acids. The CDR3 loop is CASSPSSGGGETQYF. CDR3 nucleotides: TGTGCCAGCAGTCCCTCCTCGGGGGGAGGGGAGACCCAGTACTTC.

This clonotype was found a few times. This CDR3 is CASSTDGNQPQHF. The CDR3 DNA is TGTGCCAGCTCCACGGATGGCAATCAGCCCCAGCATTTT. The V gene is TRBV6-1, the J gene TRBJ1-5; no clear D. Germline V gene sequence: CDR1 MNHNS, CDR2 SASEGT. CDR3 length: 13 residues. V lost 8 bases and J 2 bases, leaving 10 bases between the germline ends.

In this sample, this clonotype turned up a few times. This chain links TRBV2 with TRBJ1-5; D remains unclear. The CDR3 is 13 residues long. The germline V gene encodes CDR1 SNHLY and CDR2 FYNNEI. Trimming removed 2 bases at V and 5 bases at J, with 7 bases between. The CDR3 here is CASSEQVHQPQHF. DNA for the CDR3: TGTGCCAGCAGTGAACAGGTTCATCAGCCCCAGCATTTT. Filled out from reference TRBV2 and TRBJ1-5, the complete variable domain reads EPEVTQTPSHQVTQMGQEVILRCVPISNHLYFYWYRQILGQKVEFLVSFYNNEISEKSEIFDDQFSVERPDGSNFTLKIRSTKLEDSAMYFCASSEQVHQPQHFGDGTRLSIL.

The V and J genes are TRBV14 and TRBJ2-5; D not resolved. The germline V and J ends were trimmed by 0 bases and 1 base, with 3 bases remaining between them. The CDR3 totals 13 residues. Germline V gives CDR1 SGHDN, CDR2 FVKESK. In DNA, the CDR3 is TGTGCCAGCAGCCAAGACCTCCAAGAGACCCAGTACTTC. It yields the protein CASSQDLQETQYF.

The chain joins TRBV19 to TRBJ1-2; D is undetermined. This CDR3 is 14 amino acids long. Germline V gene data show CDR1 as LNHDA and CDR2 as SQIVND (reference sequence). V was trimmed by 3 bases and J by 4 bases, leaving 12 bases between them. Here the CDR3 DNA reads TGTGCCAGTAGTATTGGGCGCGGGTCCTATGGCTACACCTTC. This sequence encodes CASSIGRGSYGYTF.

In DNA, the CDR3 is TGTGCCAGCAGCCGAGACAGGGCAAAGTTGAACACTGAAGCTTTCTTT. Protein sequence: CASSRDRAKLNTEAFF. The gene calls are TRBV7-6 and TRBJ1-1; TRBD1 agrees at 7 bases. The CDR3 loop spans 16 amino acids. The trim removed 5 bases at V and 0 bases at J, leaving 9 bases unmatched. Germline V CDR1 and CDR2: SGHVS, FNYEAQ.

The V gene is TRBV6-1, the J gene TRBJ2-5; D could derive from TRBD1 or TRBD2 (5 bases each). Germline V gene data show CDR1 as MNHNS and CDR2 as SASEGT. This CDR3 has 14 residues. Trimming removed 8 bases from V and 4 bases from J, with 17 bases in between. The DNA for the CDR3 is TGTGCCAGCCCAGAGACAGCCAGCGGAGAGACCCAGTACTTC. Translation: CASPETASGETQYF.

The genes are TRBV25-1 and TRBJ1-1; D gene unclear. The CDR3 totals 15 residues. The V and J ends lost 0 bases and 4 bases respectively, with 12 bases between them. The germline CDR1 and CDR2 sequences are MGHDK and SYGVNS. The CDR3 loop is CASSEYGRGFTEAFF. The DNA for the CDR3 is TGTGCCAGCAGTGAATATGGCAGAGGGTTCACTGAAGCTTTCTTT.

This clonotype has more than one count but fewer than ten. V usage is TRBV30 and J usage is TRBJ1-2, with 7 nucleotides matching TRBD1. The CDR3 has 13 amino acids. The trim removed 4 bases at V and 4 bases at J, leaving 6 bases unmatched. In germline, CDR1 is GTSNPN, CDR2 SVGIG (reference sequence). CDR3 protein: CAWKTSGGYGYTF. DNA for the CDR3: TGTGCCTGGAAGACTTCAGGGGGCTATGGCTACACCTTC.

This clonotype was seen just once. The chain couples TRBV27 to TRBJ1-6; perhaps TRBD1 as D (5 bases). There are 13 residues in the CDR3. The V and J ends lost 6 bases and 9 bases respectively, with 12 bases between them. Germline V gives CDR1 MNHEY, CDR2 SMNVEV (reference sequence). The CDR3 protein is CASRTSGSSPLHF. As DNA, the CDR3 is TGTGCCAGCAGAACTTCAGGGAGTTCACCCCTCCACTTT.

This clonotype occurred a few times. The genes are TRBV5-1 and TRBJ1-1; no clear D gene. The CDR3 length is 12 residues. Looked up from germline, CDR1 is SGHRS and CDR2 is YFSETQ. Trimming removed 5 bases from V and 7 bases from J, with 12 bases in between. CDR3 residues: CASRDFGDEAFF. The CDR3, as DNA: TGCGCCAGCAGAGATTTCGGGGATGAAGCTTTCTTT.

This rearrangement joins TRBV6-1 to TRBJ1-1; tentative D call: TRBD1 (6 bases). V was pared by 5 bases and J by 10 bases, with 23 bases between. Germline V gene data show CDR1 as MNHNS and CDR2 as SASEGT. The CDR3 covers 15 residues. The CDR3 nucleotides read TGTGCCAGCAGTCTCGGGGGGGGCACCTCTATAGTAGCTTTCTTT. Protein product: CASSLGGGTSIVAFF.

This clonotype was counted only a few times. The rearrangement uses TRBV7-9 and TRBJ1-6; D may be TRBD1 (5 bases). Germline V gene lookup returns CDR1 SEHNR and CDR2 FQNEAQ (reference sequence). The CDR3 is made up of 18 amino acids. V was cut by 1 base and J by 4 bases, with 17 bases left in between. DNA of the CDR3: TGTGCCAGCAGCTTAGTCGCCGGGGGGACGGGTTATAATTCACCCCTCCACTTT. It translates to CASSLVAGGTGYNSPLHF.